Below, 18 T cell receptor beta chains from the same sample are listed, as sequenced in a study of identical twins. MiXCR, applied by TCRdb to the 5' RACE reads, yields one record per CDR3 protein. The table has 500,000 or so distinct CDR3 sequences, roughly an eighth seen once; the top ten hold approximately 1%. The same sample was also used in a study of yellow fever vaccine responses in identical twins.

The specimen sequenced was CD4+ T cells sorted from blood. The receptor source for this set is a woman younger than 35 in good health.

This clonotype occurred a few times. The junction departs from germline at one end; a sequencing error may be responsible. The chain employs TRBV4-1 and TRBJ1-6; D possibly corresponds to TRBD1 (5 bases). This CDR3 has 15 amino acids. Germline loops: CDR1 MGHRA, CDR2 YSYEKL. This CDR3 is CASSQDTGYRSALHF. The CDR3 DNA reads TGCGCCAGCAGCCAAGACACAGGATATCGTTCAGCCCTCCACTTT.

The genes are TRBV3-1 and TRBJ2-3; D possibly corresponds to TRBD1 (5 bases). The CDR3 spans 15 residues. Germline values: CDR1 LGHDT, CDR2 YNNKEL (reference sequence). V lost 2 bases, J lost 2 bases, and 11 bases lay in between. The CDR3 DNA follows: TGTGCCAGCAGCCAATGGGGCAGGGTCACAGATACGCAGTATTTT. Translating it yields CASSQWGRVTDTQYF.

This clonotype was observed a few times. V gene TRBV18 combines with J gene TRBJ2-2; D is possibly TRBD1 (6 bases). Germline loops: CDR1 KGHSH, CDR2 LQKENI. This CDR3 contains 16 residues. With 0 bases removed from V and 0 bases from J, the gap between germline ends came to 8 bases. CDR3 DNA sequence: TGTGCCAGCTCACCACCGGGGGCCGCGAACACCGGGGAGCTGTTTTTT. Protein sequence: CASSPPGAANTGELFF.

V is TRBV28 and J is TRBJ2-3; TRBD2 matches 13 bases. This CDR3 has 16 residues. Trimming took 6 bases from V and 4 from J; bases not matched to a gene: 7. Germline CDR1 is MDHEN and CDR2 is SYDVKM. DNA for the CDR3: TGTGCCAGCAGGTCCGGGACTAGCGGGGTAGCAGATACGCAGTATTTT. This sequence encodes CASRSGTSGVADTQYF.

This sequence joins TRBV18 and TRBJ2-7, with D tentatively TRBD1 (5 bases). The germline V gene encodes CDR1 KGHSH and CDR2 LQKENI. CDR3 length: 13 amino acids. The V end lost 2 bases, the J end lost 6 bases, and 11 bases lay between the germline ends. The CDR3 region is CASSPSSQGEQYF. CDR3 coding DNA: TGTGCCAGCTCACCATCGTCCCAGGGCGAGCAGTACTTC.

This clonotype has a handful of counts. The V and J genes are TRBV10-2 and TRBJ2-1; TRBD2 matches 8 bases. V dropped 6 bases and J dropped 7; count of bases not matched to a gene: 5. The CDR3 totals 13 residues. Germline values: CDR1 WSHSY, CDR2 SAAADI. CDR3 in DNA: TGCGCCAGCAGAATAGCGGGAACTAATGAGCAGTTCTTC. Translated: CASRIAGTNEQFF.

The chain is built from TRBV5-5 and TRBJ2-1, with TRBD2 matching over 14 bases. The germline CDR1 and CDR2 sequences are SGHKS and YYEKEE (reference sequence). There are 17 residues in the CDR3. J gave up 6 bases and V 0 bases, and 5 bases lay outside the gene matches. CDR3 bases: TGTGCCAGCAGCTTGGCCCGACTAGCGGGGGGGTTCAATGAGCAGTTCTTC. This sequence encodes CASSLARLAGGFNEQFF.

This clonotype was counted at least ten times. The V and J genes are TRBV28 and TRBJ2-7, with a tentative D call TRBD1 (6 bases). Germline V gene sequence: CDR1 MDHEN, CDR2 SYDVKM. V was shortened by 5 bases and J by 3 bases, with 20 bases between the two germline ends. CDR3 length: 16 residues. The CDR3 here is CASSKTGQLGNYEQYF. The CDR3 bases are TGTGCCAGCAGTAAAACTGGACAGCTGGGGAACTACGAGCAGTACTTC.

This clonotype was counted between two and nine times. This chain uses TRBV20-1 with TRBJ2-2, with D possibly being TRBD2 (5 bases). Trimming took 2 bases from V and 1 from J, leaving 8 bases between them. Germline V gives CDR1 DFQATT, CDR2 SNEGSKA (reference sequence). The CDR3 runs to 14 residues. The CDR3 region is CSARYRENTGELFF. The CDR3 nucleotides are TGCAGTGCTAGATATCGGGAGAACACCGGGGAGCTGTTTTTT.

V gene TRBV29-1 combines with J gene TRBJ1-2; 7 bases agree with TRBD1. CDR3 size: 15 residues. Germline V CDR1 and CDR2: SQVTM, ANQGSEA. V trimming: 6 bases; J trimming: 0 bases; junction bases outside the gene matches: 10. The CDR3, as DNA: TGCAGCGTCGGGCGACAGGGCGGAACTAACTATGGCTACACCTTC. It translates to CSVGRQGGTNYGYTF.

V gene TRBV19 combines with J gene TRBJ1-1, with D unclear. From germline, CDR1 is LNHDA and CDR2 SQIVND (reference sequence). The CDR3 has 14 amino acids. V was shortened by 3 bases and J by 1 base, with 9 bases between the two germline ends. CDR3 coding DNA: TGTGCCAGTAGTATCAACGGACGGAACACTGAAGCTTTCTTT. It codes for CASSINGRNTEAFF. Together with reference TRBV19 and TRBJ1-1, the CDR3 gives the full variable domain: DGGITQSPKYLFRKEGQNVTLSCEQNLNHDAMYWYRQDPGQGLRLIYYSQIVNDFQKGDIAEGYSVSREKKESFPLTVTSAQKNPTAFYLCASSINGRNTEAFFGQGTRLTVV.

This clonotype has ten or more counts. CDR3 in amino acids: CAISSTGYTEAFF. The CDR3 nucleotides read TGTGCCATCAGCTCTACAGGGTACACTGAAGCTTTCTTT. The rearrangement joins TRBV10-3 to TRBJ1-1; the D gene is possibly TRBD1 (6 bases). The CDR3 loop spans 13 amino acids. The V gene's germline CDR1 is ENHRY and CDR2 SYGVKD. V was shortened by 6 bases and J by 3 bases, with 11 bases between the two germline ends.

This clonotype was seen repeatedly, ten times or more. The J gene is TRBJ2-3, the V gene TRBV5-1; 10 bases are a match to TRBD2. The CDR3 covers 18 residues. Germline V lookup: CDR1 SGHRS, CDR2 YFSETQ. V was pared by 1 base and J by 1 base, with 9 bases of the junction left unmatched. DNA for the CDR3: TGCGCCAGCAGCTTGCGGTTGGGCCTAGCGGGAGGCACAGATACGCAGTATTTT. As protein: CASSLRLGLAGGTDTQYF.

The chain combines TRBV6-1 with TRBJ2-7; D remains unclear. The CDR3 is 16 residues long. Germline V gene sequence: CDR1 MNHNS, CDR2 SASEGT. V lost 1 base to trimming and J lost 2 bases, with 15 bases between them. In DNA form, the CDR3 reads TGTGCCAGCAGTGAAGTATCGAGCCAGAACCCCTACGAGCAGTACTTC. It encodes CASSEVSSQNPYEQYF.

The rearrangement uses TRBV7-8 and TRBJ2-1; no definite D call. Germline CDR1 reads SGHVS; CDR2 reads FQNEAQ. The CDR3 is made up of 12 amino acids. Trimming took off 7 bases at V and 10 bases at J, with 14 bases between the two ends. Here the CDR3 DNA reads TGTGCCAGCAACACAAACGGCGGAGAGCAGTTCTTC. Its protein is CASNTNGGEQFF.

This clonotype occurred many times. The chain uses TRBV29-1 and TRBJ1-1, with D tentatively TRBD1 (5 bases). There are 11 residues in the CDR3. V lost 7 bases, J lost 10 bases, and 16 bases lay in between. The V gene's germline CDR1 is SQVTM and CDR2 ANQGSEA. The CDR3 DNA is TGCAGCGGGGCAGGGTACCTTGGAGCTTTCTTT. It encodes CSGAGYLGAFF.

This clonotype has a handful of counts. The genes are TRBV5-1 and TRBJ1-3; D unclear. The CDR3 is 17 amino acids. Deletions cut 0 bases from V and 0 bases from J, with 13 bases between. The germline CDR1 and CDR2 sequences are SGHRS and YFSETQ. The CDR3 DNA sequence: TGCGCCAGCAGCTTGGCCACGGGCGGAGGCTCTGGAAACACCATATATTTT. This gives the protein CASSLATGGGSGNTIYF. Variable domain in full (rest from reference TRBV5-1 and TRBJ1-3): KAGVTQTPRYLIKTRGQQVTLSCSPISGHRSVSWYQQTPGQGLQFLFEYFSETQRNKGNFPGRFSGRQFSNSRSEMNVSTLELGDSALYLCASSLATGGGSGNTIYFGEGSWLTVV.

The rearrangement joins TRBV7-6 to TRBJ2-3; D possibly corresponds to TRBD1 (6 bases). The germline CDR1 and CDR2 sequences are SGHVS and FNYEAQ. Deletions cut 1 base from V and 3 bases from J, with 14 bases between. The CDR3 spans 16 residues. As DNA, the CDR3 is TGTGCCAGCAGCTTAGGTACAGGGTCCCTTACAGATACGCAGTATTTT. Amino acid sequence: CASSLGTGSLTDTQYF.